This T cell receptor (beta chain) was documented in a study of T-cell reconstitution after alpha-beta-depleted transplantation in children. The authors prepared the TCRbeta library with unique molecular identifiers. TCRdb itself ran the PCR reads through MiXCR, one entry per CDR3 protein. The sample records just under 550,000 distinct CDR3 sequences, about 18% being singletons. Germline-derived CDR1 and CDR2 are PRHDT and FYEKMQ (reference sequence). V shed 1 base and J shed 0 bases, with 10 bases lying between them. The CDR3 runs to 15 residues. This clonotype was observed a few times. The clonotype was recovered from a human donor who donated a stem cell graft to a child with acute lymphoblastic leukemia. Sequenced here: PBMCs from the stem cell graft donor, sampled from the stem cell graft. The chain couples TRBV13 to TRBJ2-7; D is uncertain. CDR3 sequence reads: CASSLAIDPSYEQYF. For the CDR3, the DNA is TGTGCCAGCAGCTTAGCCATTGATCCCTCCTACGAGCAGTACTTC.